This TCR beta chain was captured by sequencing in a study of T cell repertoires in cytomegalovirus infection. The trim removed 1 base at V and 10 bases at J, leaving 4 bases unmatched. Germline-derived CDR1 and CDR2 are GTSNPN and SVGIG (reference sequence). The CDR3 length is 12 residues. TCRdb redid the calling of the reads with MiXCR, one entry per CDR3 protein. The table has 100,000 to 150,000 distinct CDR3 sequences, 7% to 10% seen once; the top ten hold around 9.1%. The chain joins TRBV30 to TRBJ2-4; 7 nucleotides match TRBD1. Material for sequencing was PBMCs. This clonotype was sampled from a human donor in good health (CMV status not recorded). Some clones in this sample may be carry-over from other donors' samples. The CDR3 DNA sequence: TGTGCCTGGAGTGGCAGGGGGAATATTCAGTACTTC. Encoded protein: CAWSGRGNIQYF.